Reported below is one TCR beta chain. The V gene's germline CDR1 is DFQATT and CDR2 SNEGSKA (reference sequence). The CDR3 loop spans 16 amino acids. With 0 bases removed from V and 1 base from J, the gap between germline ends came to 13 bases. This record comes from a study of T cells after yellow fever vaccination. TCRdb fed the 5' RACE reads into MiXCR, producing one record per CDR3 protein. The data hold 500,000 to 650,000 distinct CDR3 sequences, with roughly 12% observed a single time. This TCR was recovered from a man aged 30 to 45 who received the YFV17D yellow fever vaccine. Sequencing used PBMCs, obtained on the day of the yellow fever booster vaccination. V and J are TRBV20-1 and TRBJ2-1, with a weak D call TRBD2 (5 bases). The CDR3 protein is CSARDLSTGSYNEQFF. CDR3 DNA: TGCAGTGCTAGAGACCTCTCAACGGGGTCCTACAATGAGCAGTTCTTC.